This TCR beta chain was profiled in a study of T cells in Graves' hyperthyroidism and ophthalmopathy. Study observations and caveats: Most thyroid clonotypes that were expanded above 0.001 also turned up in blood.

At least ten counts were recorded for this clonotype. Its specificity is not known. Each patient was aged 18 to 65 and had newly diagnosed hyperthyroidism of under 2 months' duration. Amplified regions were TCR beta CDR3 sequences from RNA transcripts. HTBI primers were used for first-round RT-PCR of the TCR CDR3. Each CDR3 protein is one row after TCRdb ran MiXCR on the multiplex PCR reads. The table has 500,000 to 750,000 distinct CDR3 sequences, about 43% seen once. The germline V gene has CDR1 DFQATT and CDR2 SNEGSKA (reference sequence). The CDR3 has 13 residues. The ends were cut back, 1 base at V and 4 bases at J, with 11 bases in the middle.

What was sequenced was peripheral blood or thyroid tissue (not recorded which). The receptor was derived from a woman aged 18-30 years with Graves' hyperthyroidism. The chain has TRBV20-1 and TRBJ2-7, with D uncertain. Here the CDR3 DNA reads TGCAGTGCTAGAGCCAGTGGGGAATACGAGCAGTACTTC. Translated, it gives CSARASGEYEQYF.